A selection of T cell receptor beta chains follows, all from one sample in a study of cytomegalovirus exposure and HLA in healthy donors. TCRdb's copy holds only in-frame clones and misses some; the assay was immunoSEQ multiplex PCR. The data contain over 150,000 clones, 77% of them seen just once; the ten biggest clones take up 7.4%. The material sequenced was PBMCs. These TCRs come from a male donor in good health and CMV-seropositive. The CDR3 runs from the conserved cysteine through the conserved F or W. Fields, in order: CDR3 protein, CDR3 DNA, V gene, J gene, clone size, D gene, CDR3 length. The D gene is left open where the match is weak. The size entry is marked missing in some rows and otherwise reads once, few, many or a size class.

CASSYGAGGSPGELFF	TGTGCCAGCAGTTACGGGGCAGGGGGTAGCCCCGGGGAGCTGTTTTTT	TRBV6-5	TRBJ2-2	-	TRBD1	16
CASSGRGTSGGADTQYF	TGTGCCAGCAGTGGACGCGGGACTAGCGGGGGGGCTGATACGCAGTATTTT	TRBV2	TRBJ2-3	-	TRBD2	17
CASSPRDYSGNTIYF	TGTGCCAGCAGCCCGCGGGACTATTCTGGAAACACCATATATTTT	TRBV9	TRBJ1-3	-	-	15
CSVERGQGNYGYTF	TGCAGCGTTGAAAGGGGACAGGGGAACTATGGCTACACCTTC	TRBV29-1	TRBJ1-2	-	TRBD1	14
CASSEGFVGYTF	TGTGCCAGCAGTGAAGGTTTCGTAGGCTACACCTTC	TRBV6-1	TRBJ1-2	few	-	12
CASAPLAGPNTGELFF	TGCGCCAGCGCTCCCCTAGCGGGGCCGAACACCGGGGAGCTGTTTTTT	TRBV4-1	TRBJ2-2	-	TRBD2	16
CAWSPPGSGNTIYF	TGTGCCTGGAGCCCGCCCGGGTCTGGAAACACCATATATTTT	TRBV30	TRBJ1-3	few	-	14
CASGLVRGRMADTQYF	TGTGCTAGTGGTTTGGTACGAGGGAGGATGGCAGATACGCAGTATTTT	TRBV12-5	TRBJ2-3	-	-	16
CASSFPRVGDREKLFF	TGTGCCAGCAGCTTCCCCCGCGTGGGGGACAGAGAAAAACTGTTTTTT	TRBV11-2	TRBJ1-4	-	TRBD1	16
CATGRSPEKLFF	TGTGCCACCGGGAGGTCACCCGAAAAACTGTTTTTT	TRBV15	TRBJ1-4	-	-	12
CASSWTSRKNEQFF	TGTGCCAGCAGCTGGACTAGCCGGAAGAATGAGCAGTTCTTC	TRBV2	TRBJ2-1	-	TRBD2	14
CASSLAYASNQPQHF	TGTGCCAGCAGCCTAGCGTATGCGAGCAATCAGCCCCAGCATTTT	TRBV5-8	TRBJ1-5	-	-	15
CASKPTVASEGYTF	TGTGCCAGCAAACCAACAGTTGCGTCGGAAGGCTACACCTTC	TRBV6-1	TRBJ1-2	-	-	14
CASSSPGRGAYEQYF	TGTGCCAGCAGTTCCCCGGGGAGGGGAGCCTACGAGCAGTACTTC	TRBV6-5	TRBJ2-7	-	TRBD2	15
CAWSTRGGNTIYF	TGTGCCTGGAGTACAAGGGGAGGAAACACCATATATTTT	TRBV30	TRBJ1-3	-	-	13
CASSEGYQGESTEAFF	TGTGCCAGCAGCGAAGGGTATCAGGGGGAGAGCACTGAAGCTTTCTTT	TRBV13	TRBJ1-1	-	TRBD1	16
CASSRTGAGETQYF	TGTGCCAGCAGCCGGACAGGGGCAGGAGAGACCCAGTACTTC	TRBV7-2	TRBJ2-5	-	TRBD1	14
CASSTTVNYGYTF	TGTGCCAGCAGTACGACAGTTAACTATGGCTACACCTTC	TRBV27	TRBJ1-2	once	-	13
CSARSGGAFYEQYF	TGCAGCGCGAGGAGCGGGGGGGCATTCTACGAGCAGTACTTC	TRBV29-1	TRBJ2-7	-	TRBD2	14
CASSFGRSSYEQYF	TGTGCCAGCAGCTTCGGTAGGAGCTCCTACGAGCAGTACTTC	TRBV11-2	TRBJ2-7	-	-	14
CASSGQGVGYNSPLHF	TGTGCCAGCAGTGGACAGGGGGTAGGCTATAATTCACCCCTCCACTTT	TRBV6-1	TRBJ1-6	-	TRBD1	16
CASSTSGGEWDTQYF	TGTGCCAGCAGCACTAGCGGGGGGGAGTGGGATACGCAGTATTTT	TRBV7-6	TRBJ2-3	-	TRBD2	15
CASSDHQGEAFF	TGCGCCAGCAGTGATCACCAGGGAGAAGCTTTCTTT	TRBV10-1	TRBJ1-1	-	-	12
CASSLTGGNTEAFF	TGTGCCAGCAGTCTGACAGGGGGGAACACTGAAGCTTTCTTT	TRBV27	TRBJ1-1	-	TRBD1	14
CASSHIGTRKDTQYF	TGCGCCAGCAGCCACATCGGGACTAGGAAAGATACGCAGTATTTT	TRBV4-3	TRBJ2-3	-	TRBD2	15
CAWMIQGAWEQYF	TGTGCCTGGATGATACAGGGGGCTTGGGAGCAGTACTTC	TRBV30	TRBJ2-7	-	TRBD1	13
CASSMETSPAQYF	TGTGCCAGCAGCATGGAGACTAGTCCGGCGCAGTATTTT	TRBV9	TRBJ2-3	once	-	13